What follows describes a single T cell receptor beta chain. Between the trimmed V and J ends, which lost 5 bases and 3 bases, there was a span of 7 bases. Germline V gene lookup returns CDR1 SNHLY and CDR2 FYNNEI. The CDR3 runs to 13 residues. These data originate in a study of technical replicates of blood from a handful of donors. TCRdb keeps only in-frame clones here, not all; method: immunoSEQ multiplex PCR. Of just over 80,000 clones listed, approximately 97% were seen once; the top ten hold around 0.33%. This TCR came from a human donor in good health. Specimen: T cells isolated from PBMCs. The chain employs TRBV2 and TRBJ1-4; D is unclear. CDR3 loop: CASSRGPNEKLFF. DNA of the CDR3: TGTGCCAGCAGTCGGGGTCCTAATGAAAAACTGTTTTTT.